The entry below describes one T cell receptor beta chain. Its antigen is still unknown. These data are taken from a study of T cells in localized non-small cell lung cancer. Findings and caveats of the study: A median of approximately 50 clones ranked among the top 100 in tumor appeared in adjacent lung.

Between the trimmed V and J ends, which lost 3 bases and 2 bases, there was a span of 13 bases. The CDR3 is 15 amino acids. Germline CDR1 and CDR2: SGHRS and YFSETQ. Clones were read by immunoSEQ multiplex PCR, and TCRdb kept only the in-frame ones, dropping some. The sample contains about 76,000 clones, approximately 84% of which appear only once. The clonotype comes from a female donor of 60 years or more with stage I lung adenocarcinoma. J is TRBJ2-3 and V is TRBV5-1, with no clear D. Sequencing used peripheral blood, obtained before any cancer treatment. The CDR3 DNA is TGCGCCAGCAGCTCTCCTTTCGATACCACAGATACGCAGTATTTT. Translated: CASSSPFDTTDTQYF.